A single sample gave rise to the 3 T cell receptor beta chains below, sequenced in a study of technical replicates of blood from several donors. Assay used: immunoSEQ multiplex PCR; TCRdb lists only in-frame clones, some missing. The sample includes fewer than 60,000 clones, roughly nine tenths of them seen just once. Sequenced: PBMCs. The receptors were sampled from a human donor in good health. Some clones in this sample may be carry-over from other donors' samples.

The chain is built from TRBV11-1 and TRBJ2-5; tentative D call: TRBD2 (6 bases). The CDR3 runs to 14 residues. Germline V lookup: CDR1 SGHAT, CDR2 FQDESV (reference sequence). Trimming took 1 base from V and 2 from J, leaving 8 bases between them. The CDR3 sequence: CASSLGGAQETQYF. CDR3 bases: TGTGCCAGCAGCTTAGGCGGGGCACAAGAGACCCAGTACTTC. The complete variable domain, with remaining parts taken from reference TRBV11-1 and TRBJ2-5, reads EAEVAQSPRYKITEKSQAVAFWCDPISGHATLYWYRQILGQGPELLVQFQDESVVDDSQLPKDRFSAERLKGVDSTLKIQPAELGDSAMYLCASSLGGAQETQYFGPGTRLLVL.

The rearrangement uses TRBV7-9 and TRBJ1-5; D is undetermined. Trimming took off 6 bases at V and 2 bases at J, with 8 bases between the two ends. Germline lookup yields CDR1 SEHNR and CDR2 FQNEAQ (reference sequence). The length of the CDR3 is 13 residues. CDR3 loop: CASSSEGNQPQHF. DNA for the CDR3: TGTGCCAGCAGTTCGGAGGGCAATCAGCCCCAGCATTTT.

V and J are TRBV7-2 and TRBJ1-5, with 9 bases aligning to TRBD1. Germline V gene sequence: CDR1 SGHTA, CDR2 FQGNSA. V was pared by 4 bases and J by 1 base, with 5 bases of the junction left unmatched. The CDR3 consists of 16 residues. The CDR3 nucleotides are TGTGCCAGCAGCTCCTCGACAGGGGGAAGCAATCAGCCCCAGCATTTT. Its protein is CASSSSTGGSNQPQHF.